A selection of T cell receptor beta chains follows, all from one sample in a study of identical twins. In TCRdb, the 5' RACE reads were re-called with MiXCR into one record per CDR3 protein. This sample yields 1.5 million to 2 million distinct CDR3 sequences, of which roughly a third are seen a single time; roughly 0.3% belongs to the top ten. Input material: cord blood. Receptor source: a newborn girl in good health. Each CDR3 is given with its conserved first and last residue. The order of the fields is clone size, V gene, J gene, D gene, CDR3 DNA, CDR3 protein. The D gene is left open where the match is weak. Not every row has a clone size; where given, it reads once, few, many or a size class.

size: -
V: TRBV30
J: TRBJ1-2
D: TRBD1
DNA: TGTGCCTGGATTTTTGCCTCGGACAGGCTGATGGGTGGCTACACCTTC
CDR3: CAWIFASDRLMGGYTF

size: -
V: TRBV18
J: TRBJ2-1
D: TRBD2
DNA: TGTGCCAGCTCACTAAGCGGGGTGACCTCCTACAATGAGCAGTTCTTC
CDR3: CASSLSGVTSYNEQFF

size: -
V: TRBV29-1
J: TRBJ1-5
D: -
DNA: TGCAGCGTTTGGGACCGCGATAGCAATCAGCCCCAGCATTTT
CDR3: CSVWDRDSNQPQHF

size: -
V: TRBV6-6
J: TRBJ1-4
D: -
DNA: TGTGCAATTACCAGCTCCCGGGGGGAAAAACTGTTTTTT
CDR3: CAITSSRGEKLFF

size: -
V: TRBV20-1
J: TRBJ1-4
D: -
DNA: TGCAGTGCGGAGTCCGTGGCTCTAGGTGGGAATGAAAAACTGTTTTTT
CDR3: CSAESVALGGNEKLFF

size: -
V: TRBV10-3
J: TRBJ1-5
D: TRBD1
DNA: TGTGCCATCAGTGGACAGGGGGATTATCAGCCCCAGCATTTT
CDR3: CAISGQGDYQPQHF

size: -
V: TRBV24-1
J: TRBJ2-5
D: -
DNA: TGTGCCACCAGTGATTGGACAGACATCTACGATCAGTACTTC
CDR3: CATSDWTDIYDQYF

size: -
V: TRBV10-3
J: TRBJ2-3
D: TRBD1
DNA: TGTGCCATCAGTGAGAACCCGGGACAGGGGGCGGGAGATACGCAGTATTTT
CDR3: CAISENPGQGAGDTQYF

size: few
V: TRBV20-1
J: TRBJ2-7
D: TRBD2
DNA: TGCAGTGCTAGAGTGACGCGGGGGGGGAGCGACGAGCAGTACTTC
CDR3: CSARVTRGGSDEQYF

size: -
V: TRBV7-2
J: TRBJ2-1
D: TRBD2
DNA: TGTGCCAGCAGCCCGACTAGCTCGAGGAATGAGCAGTTCTTC
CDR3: CASSPTSSRNEQFF

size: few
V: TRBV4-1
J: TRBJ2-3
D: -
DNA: TGCGCCAGCAGCCTGCTTAAAAACACAGATACGCAGTATTTT
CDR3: CASSLLKNTDTQYF

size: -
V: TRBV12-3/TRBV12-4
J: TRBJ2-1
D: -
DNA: TGTGCCAGCAGGCTAGGTGGGACCCGTGGGTGGGATGAGCAGTTCTTC
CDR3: CASRLGGTRGWDEQFF

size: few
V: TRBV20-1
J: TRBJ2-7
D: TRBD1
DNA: TGCAGTGCCGACAGGGATGGGACCTACGAGCAGTACTTC
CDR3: CSADRDGTYEQYF

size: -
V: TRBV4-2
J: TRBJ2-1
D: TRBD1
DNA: TGTGCCAGCAGCCAAACAGGGGGGAAACACAATGAGCAGTTCTTC
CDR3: CASSQTGGKHNEQFF

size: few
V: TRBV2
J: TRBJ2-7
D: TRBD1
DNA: TGTGCCAGCAGTGCGGACAGGGGGCTGAACGAGCAGTACTTC
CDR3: CASSADRGLNEQYF

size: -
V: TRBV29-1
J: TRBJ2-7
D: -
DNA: TGCAGCGTTGAGTCCGGGACGTACGAGCAGTACTTC
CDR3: CSVESGTYEQYF

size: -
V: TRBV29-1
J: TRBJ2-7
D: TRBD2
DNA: TGCAGCGTTGAAGCTAGCGGCTCCTACAATGAGCAGTACTTC
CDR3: CSVEASGSYNEQYF

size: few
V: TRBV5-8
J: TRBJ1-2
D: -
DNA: TGTGCCAGCAGCCCAGCGGTGGAAAACAACTATGGCTACACCTTC
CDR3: CASSPAVENNYGYTF

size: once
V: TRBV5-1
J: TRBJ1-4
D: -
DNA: TGCGCCAGCAGCTTGGGGGCAGCCCTTAATGAAAAACTGTTTTTT
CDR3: CASSLGAALNEKLFF

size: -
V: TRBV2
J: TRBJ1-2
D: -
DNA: TGTGCCAGCAGTGAAGTCAGAGGAGGCTACACCTTC
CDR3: CASSEVRGGYTF

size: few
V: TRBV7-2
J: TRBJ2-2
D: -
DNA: TGTGCCAGCAGCTTAAGAGTGGAACAGTTCACCGGGGAGCTGTTTTTT
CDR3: CASSLRVEQFTGELFF

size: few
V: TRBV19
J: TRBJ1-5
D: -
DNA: TGTGCCAGTCAAGGCTACTCGGGCAATCAGCCCCAGCATTTT
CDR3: CASQGYSGNQPQHF

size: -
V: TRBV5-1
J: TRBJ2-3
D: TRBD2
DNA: TGCGCCAGCAGCTTGGTGGGGCGGGAGGTTGATACGCAGTATTTT
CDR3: CASSLVGREVDTQYF

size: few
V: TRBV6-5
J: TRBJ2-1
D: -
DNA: TGTGCCAGCAGCACGGGCCCCCTGGCCTACAATGAGCAGTTCTTC
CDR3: CASSTGPLAYNEQFF

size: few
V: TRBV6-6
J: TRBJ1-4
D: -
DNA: TGTGCCAGCAGTTACTCCCCCGTCGGGGCTAATGAAAAACTGTTTTTT
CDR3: CASSYSPVGANEKLFF

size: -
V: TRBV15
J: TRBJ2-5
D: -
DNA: TGTGCCACCAGCAGAGATCCCCCTGGCGGGATGCAAGAGACCCAGTACTTC
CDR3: CATSRDPPGGMQETQYF

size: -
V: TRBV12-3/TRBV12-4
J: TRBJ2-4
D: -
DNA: TGTGCCAGCAGTTTGAGTAGGGGGCAGTACTTC
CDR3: CASSLSRGQYF

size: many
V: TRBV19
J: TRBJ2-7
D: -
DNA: TGTGCCAGTAGTGTTGGGCTAGCGTCCTACGAGCAGTACTTC
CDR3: CASSVGLASYEQYF

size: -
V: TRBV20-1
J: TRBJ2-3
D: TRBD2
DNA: TGCAGTGCTAGACTCCAAATTAGCGGGGGGGGAGATACGCAGTATTTT
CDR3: CSARLQISGGGDTQYF

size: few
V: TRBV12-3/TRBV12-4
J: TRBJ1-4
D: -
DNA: TGTGCCAGCAGTCTCCCCGTGACAGCTCCCGAAAAACTGTTTTTT
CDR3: CASSLPVTAPEKLFF

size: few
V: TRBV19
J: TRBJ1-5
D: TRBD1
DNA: TGTGCCAGTAGTATAGGGACAGGGATATATAGCAATCAGCCCCAGCATTTT
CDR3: CASSIGTGIYSNQPQHF

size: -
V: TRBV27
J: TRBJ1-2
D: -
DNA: TGTGCCAGCAGTCCAGGGAGGGCGAGCTATGGCTACACCTTC
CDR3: CASSPGRASYGYTF

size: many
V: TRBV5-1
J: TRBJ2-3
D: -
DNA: TGCGCCAGCAGCCCCATTGGGGGGCTAGGAGATACGCAGTATTTT
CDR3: CASSPIGGLGDTQYF

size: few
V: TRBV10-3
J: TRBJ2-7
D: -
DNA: TGTGCCATCAGTGAGAAGGGTTGGTACGAGCAGTACTTC
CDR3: CAISEKGWYEQYF

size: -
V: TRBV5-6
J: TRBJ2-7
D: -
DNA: TGTGCCAGCAGCTGGGGATCCCCCTACGAGCAGTACTTC
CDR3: CASSWGSPYEQYF

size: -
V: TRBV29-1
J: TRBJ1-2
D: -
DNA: TGCAGCGTTGCAGGGCCGGAGAATGGCTACACCTTC
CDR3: CSVAGPENGYTF

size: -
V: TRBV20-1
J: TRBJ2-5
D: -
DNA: TGCAGTGCTAGAGGCCTGACAGGAGACCCCAAGACCCAGTACTTC
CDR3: CSARGLTGDPKTQYF

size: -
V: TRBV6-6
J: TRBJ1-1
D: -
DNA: TGTGCCAGCAGGGGGACAAGGGTCACTGAAGCTTTCTTT
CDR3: CASRGTRVTEAFF

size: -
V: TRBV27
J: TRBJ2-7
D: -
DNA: TGTGCCAGCAGGGACCTAGGTTCCTACGAGCGGTACTTC
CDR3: CASRDLGSYERYF

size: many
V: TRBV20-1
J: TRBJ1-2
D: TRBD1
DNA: TGCAGTGCTAATAGGGGGCCCAACTATGGCTACACCTTC
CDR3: CSANRGPNYGYTF

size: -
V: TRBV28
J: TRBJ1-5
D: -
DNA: TGTGCCAGTAGTTTGACCCTACCTACTCAGCCCCAGCATTTT
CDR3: CASSLTLPTQPQHF

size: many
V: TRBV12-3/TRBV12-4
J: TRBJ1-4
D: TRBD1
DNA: TGTGCCAGCAGTTTAGAGGGGACAGGGAATGAAAAACTGTTTTTT
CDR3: CASSLEGTGNEKLFF

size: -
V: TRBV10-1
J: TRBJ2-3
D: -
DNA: TGCGCCAGCAGTGAGTCAGGGGGGGGAGATACGCAGTATTTT
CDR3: CASSESGGGDTQYF

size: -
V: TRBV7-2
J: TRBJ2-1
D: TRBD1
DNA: TGTGCCAGCAGCTTATGGGCACTAAGAGGGGGCTACGATGAGCAGTTCTTC
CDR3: CASSLWALRGGYDEQFF

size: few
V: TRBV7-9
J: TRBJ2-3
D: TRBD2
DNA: TGTGCCAGCAGCCCGACTAGCGGGCTCAGCACAGATACGCAGTATTTT
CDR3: CASSPTSGLSTDTQYF

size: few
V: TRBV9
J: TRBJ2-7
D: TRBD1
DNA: TGTGCCAGCAGTCGCCGGGACAGCCTTTCCTACGAGCAGTACTTC
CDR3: CASSRRDSLSYEQYF

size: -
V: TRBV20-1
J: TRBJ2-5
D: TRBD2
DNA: TGCAGTGCTTGGACTAGCGGAGGGAAGACCCAGTACTTC
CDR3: CSAWTSGGKTQYF

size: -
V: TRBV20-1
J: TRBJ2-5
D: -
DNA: TGCAGTGCTAGAGATGCCCCGTACCAAGAGACCCAGTACTTC
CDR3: CSARDAPYQETQYF

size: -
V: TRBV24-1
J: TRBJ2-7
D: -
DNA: TGTGCCACCAGTGATTTAAGTGAGGAGCAGTACTTC
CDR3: CATSDLSEEQYF

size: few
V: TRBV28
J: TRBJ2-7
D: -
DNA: TGTGCCAGCAGTTTCGAGGAGAGGAGCCACGAGCAGTACTTC
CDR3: CASSFEERSHEQYF

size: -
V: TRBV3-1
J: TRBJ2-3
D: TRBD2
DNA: TGTGCCAGCAGCCCACCGGGACTACGACCAGATACGCAGTATTTT
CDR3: CASSPPGLRPDTQYF

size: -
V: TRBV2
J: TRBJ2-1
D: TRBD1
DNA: TGTGCCAGCAGAGCCACAGGGGCGCTCTACAATGAGCAGTTCTTC
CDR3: CASRATGALYNEQFF

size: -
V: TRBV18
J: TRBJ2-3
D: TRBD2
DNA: TGTGCCAGCTCACCATCGGGACTACTAGATACGCAGTATTTT
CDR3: CASSPSGLLDTQYF

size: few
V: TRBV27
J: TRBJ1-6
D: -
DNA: TGTGCCAGCAGTCCCCGACACGGGGAGGCTTCACCCCTCCACTTT
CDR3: CASSPRHGEASPLHF